Sequencing of this T cell receptor beta chain was carried out in a study of blood T cell repertoires in COVID-19. The germline V gene encodes CDR1 KGHSH and CDR2 LQKENI. Trimming left V 5 bases short and J 0 bases short, with 26 bases between. CDR3 length equals 20 residues. Ages ranged from roughly 18 to 100 years, with residence in approximately 23 US areas. Which cohort a participant joined came from the clinical history participants gave. Original analysis: Nucleated cell counts were estimated from reference gene primer amplification. Clones were read by immunoSEQ multiplex PCR, and TCRdb kept only the in-frame ones, dropping some. V and J calls and clone size are those listed in that table; D and trimming were worked out from the DNA. The sample has hundreds of thousands of clones; approximately 90% are singletons.

V is TRBV18 and J is TRBJ1-3, with D perhaps matching TRBD1 (6 bases). Input material: PBMCs or T cells enriched from blood (not recorded which). The sequence was obtained from a man aged 50 to 60 who had been exposed to COVID-19. The CDR3 DNA sequence: TGTGCCAGCTCAGACGAACAGGGCAGGATGATACGATTCTCTGGAAACACCATATATTTT. Translation: CASSDEQGRMIRFSGNTIYF.